This T cell receptor (beta chain) was retrieved from a study of blood T cell repertoires in COVID-19. About the study: Donors in the United States, Italy and Spain gave samples during acute or convalescent COVID-19. T cells, B-cell-depleted T cells, or PBMCs supplied cDNA or gDNA.

Authors' analysis steps: Amplification from reference gene primers served as the basis for estimated nucleated cell counts. Method: immunoSEQ multiplex PCR; TCRdb's copy keeps in-frame clones and lacks some. From that table come the V and J calls and clone size; the DNA was used to work out D and trimming. Of about 94,000 clones in the sample, 74% were seen once. V was pared by 1 base and J by 4 bases, with 6 bases of the junction left unmatched. CDR3 size: 15 residues. The germline V gene encodes CDR1 SQVTM and CDR2 ANQGSEA. Sequencing was carried out using peripheral blood. The chain employs TRBV29-1 and TRBJ2-3, with TRBD1 matching 9 bases. This sequence originates from a man in his sixties or seventies with COVID-19, enrolled during active disease. The CDR3 DNA sequence: TGCAGCGTTGAAGTAGGGACAGGGAACCCAGATACGCAGTATTTT. It specifies CSVEVGTGNPDTQYF.